This T cell receptor beta chain was identified in a study of shared clonotypes between healthy human individuals. Profiling relied on immunoSEQ multiplex PCR, and the TCRdb table lists in-frame clones only, not all of them. This table has about 2.4 million clones, 93% appearing once. As to this clone: Other nucleotide sequences in the sample specify the same CDR3.

The CDR3 extends over 14 amino acids. Trimming took 4 bases from V and 0 from J, leaving 9 bases between them. Germline CDR1 and CDR2: MDHEN and SYDVKM. This clonotype was obtained from a man aged 18 to 29 in good health. Some clones in this sample may be carry-over from other donors' samples. The specimen was naive CD4+ T cells from PBMCs. The subset here: CD45RA+ positively selected. The chain is built from TRBV28 and TRBJ1-2; TRBD1 is a possible D gene (5 bases). The CDR3 is CASSWDLANYGYTF. CDR3 nucleotide sequence: TGTGCCAGCAGTTGGGACCTCGCTAACTATGGCTACACCTTC.